This T cell receptor (beta chain) was captured in a study of beta chain features in type 1 diabetes. Study outcomes and limitations: More deletions and fewer insertions at VDJ junctions were seen in type 1 diabetes patients. A moderate, significant TCRB CDR3 shortening appeared in type 1 diabetes across four CD4+ subsets.

Expressed TCRB transcripts were sequenced, since all the RNA that had been isolated was reverse transcribed. TCRdb's table, derived via immunoSEQ multiplex PCR, lists solely in-frame clones and lacks some. The sample includes 52,000 or so clones, under 60% of them seen just once. A note on this clone: Antigen specificity is unknown.

Sequencing was carried out using Tregs from blood. The TCR originated in a woman aged 40 to 55 with type 1 diabetes.

Here the CDR3 reads CASSLTGDANTIYF. The CDR3 DNA is TGTGCCAGCAGTCTGACAGGGGATGCGAACACCATATATTTT. This chain uses TRBV14 with TRBJ1-3; the match to TRBD1 covers 8 bases. Germline CDR1 SGHDN, CDR2 FVKESK. Unmatched junction bases numbered 8, after V lost 6 bases and J lost 7 bases. The CDR3 is 14 residues long.